These 7 T cell receptor beta chains came from one sample sequenced in a study of blood T cell repertoires in COVID-19. Using immunoSEQ multiplex PCR, the repertoire was profiled, and TCRdb retains in-frame clones only, with some absent. The profile shows more than 250,000 clones, around 85% of them singletons. Sequencing was carried out using PBMCs or T cells enriched from blood (not recorded which). Receptors originate from a man between 25 and 39 years old who had recovered from COVID-19.

This chain joins TRBV5-1 and TRBJ1-4, with D perhaps TRBD1 (6 bases). V lost 4 bases to trimming and J lost 3 bases, with 13 bases between them. This CDR3 has 15 amino acids. Germline CDR1 is SGHRS and CDR2 is YFSETQ. The CDR3 DNA reads TGCGCCAGCAGCGCCTACAGGGAGCCTAATGAAAAACTGTTTTTT. Amino acid sequence: CASSAYREPNEKLFF.

The V and J genes are TRBV2 and TRBJ2-2, with 8 bases identical to TRBD1. Trimming took 8 bases from V and 3 from J; bases not matched to a gene: 8. This CDR3 region has 15 residues. Looked up from germline, CDR1 is SNHLY and CDR2 is FYNNEI. The chain's CDR3 is CASSRQGRDTGELFF. DNA of the CDR3: TGTGCCAGCTCCAGACAGGGGCGAGACACCGGGGAGCTGTTTTTT.

The chain is built from TRBV30 and TRBJ1-1, with 8 bases matching TRBD1. Losses at the gene ends were 6 bases for V and 2 bases for J; bases not matched to a gene: 5. Germline V gene sequence: CDR1 GTSNPN, CDR2 SVGIG (reference sequence). The CDR3 loop spans 13 amino acids. The CDR3 nucleotides are TGTGCCTGCTCGCAGGGGGCAAACACTGAAGCTTTCTTT. It codes for CACSQGANTEAFF.

This chain connects TRBV3-1 (or the pseudogene TRBV3-2) to TRBJ2-1; maybe TRBD1 (5 bases). Germline CDR1 LGHDT, CDR2 YNNKEL (reference sequence). The CDR3 contains 16 residues. Trimming left V 3 bases short and J 0 bases short, with 12 bases between. The CDR3, as DNA: TGTGCCAGCAGCCATGCGACAGCGAGCTCCTACAATGAGCAGTTCTTC. Its protein product is CASSHATASSYNEQFF.

The sample holds a few counts of this clone. The rearrangement links TRBV5-1 to TRBJ1-4; tentatively, D is TRBD1 (6 bases). CDR1 is SGHRS and CDR2 is YFSETQ in the germline V gene. The CDR3 has 13 residues. The germline V and J ends were trimmed by 3 bases and 8 bases, with 11 bases remaining between them. As DNA, the CDR3 is TGCGCCAGCAGCTCAGGGGACCGGGAAAAACTGTTTTTT. Its translation: CASSSGDREKLFF. The full variable domain, in which reference TRBV5-1 and TRBJ1-4 provide the parts outside the CDR3, is KAGVTQTPRYLIKTRGQQVTLSCSPISGHRSVSWYQQTPGQGLQFLFEYFSETQRNKGNFPGRFSGRQFSNSRSEMNVSTLELGDSALYLCASSSGDREKLFFGSGTQLSVL.

The chain recombines TRBV5-6 with TRBJ2-7; the match to TRBD1 covers 7 bases. The CDR3 runs 15 residues. J was trimmed by 2 bases and V by 4 bases; bases with no gene match: 9. Germline CDR1 and CDR2: SGHDT and YYEEEE. For the CDR3, the DNA is TGTGCCAGCAGCCCGGACAGGTTTTCACCCTACGAGCAGTACTTC. Amino acids: CASSPDRFSPYEQYF. The complete variable domain, with remaining parts taken from reference TRBV5-6 and TRBJ2-7, reads DAGVTQSPTHLIKTRGQQVTLRCSPKSGHDTVSWYQQALGQGPQFIFQYYEEEERQRGNFPDRFSGHQFPNYSSELNVNALLLGDSALYLCASSPDRFSPYEQYFGPGTRLTVT.

The chain joins TRBV27 to TRBJ2-7; D perhaps matches TRBD1 (6 bases). The CDR3 length is 19 residues. Trimming cost V 2 bases and J 0 bases, with 23 bases left between them. Germline CDR1 reads MNHEY; CDR2 reads SMNVEV (reference sequence). The CDR3 reads CASSLRFTGTLPFSYEQYF. For the CDR3, the DNA is TGTGCCAGCAGTTTAAGGTTCACAGGGACCTTACCCTTCTCCTACGAGCAGTACTTC.